Listed below are T cell receptor beta chains from one sample, sequenced in a study of T cells after yellow fever vaccination. MiXCR, run by TCRdb on the 5' RACE reads, gives a single entry per CDR3 protein. Among over 300,000 distinct CDR3 sequences listed, 6.8% were seen once. The source was PBMCs, collected around 45 days after the first yellow fever vaccination. The receptors were gathered from a young man who received the YFV17D yellow fever vaccine. CDR3s include the opening cysteine and the closing phenylalanine or tryptophan. The order of the fields is CDR3 protein, CDR3 DNA, V gene, clone size, J gene, D gene. A D gene is named only where the DNA matches it firmly. A row's size may be missing; if present it is once, few, many or a size class.

CDR3aa: CASSLEVSFTGPGNTIYF; CDR3nt: TGCGCCAGCAGCTTGGAGGTCTCCTTTACGGGTCCTGGAAACACCATATATTTT; v_gene: TRBV5-1; abundance: .; j_gene: TRBJ1-3; d_gene: .
CDR3aa: CASGGGTEAFF; CDR3nt: TGTGCCAGCGGGGGGGGCACTGAAGCTTTCTTT; v_gene: TRBV27; abundance: many; j_gene: TRBJ1-1; d_gene: .
CDR3aa: CASSPQGNEQFF; CDR3nt: TGTGCCAGCAGTCCTCAGGGAAATGAGCAGTTCTTC; v_gene: TRBV12-3/TRBV12-4; abundance: few; j_gene: TRBJ2-1; d_gene: .
CDR3aa: CASSQDGRVSFDGYTF; CDR3nt: TGCGCCAGCAGCCAAGATGGACGGGTGTCATTCGACGGCTACACCTTC; v_gene: TRBV4-3; abundance: .; j_gene: TRBJ1-2; d_gene: .
CDR3aa: CASSLVASNHNEQFF; CDR3nt: TGTGCCAGCAGCTTAGTGGCTAGCAACCACAATGAGCAGTTCTTC; v_gene: TRBV7-9; abundance: many; j_gene: TRBJ2-1; d_gene: .
CDR3aa: CASSVLAYEQYF; CDR3nt: TGTGCCAGCAGCGTCCTCGCCTACGAGCAGTACTTC; v_gene: TRBV6-2/TRBV6-3; abundance: few; j_gene: TRBJ2-7; d_gene: .
CDR3aa: CASSLRAPRVDEQFF; CDR3nt: TGTGCCAGCAGTTTAAGGGCCCCCAGGGTTGATGAGCAGTTCTTC; v_gene: TRBV12-3/TRBV12-4; abundance: .; j_gene: TRBJ2-1; d_gene: .
CDR3aa: CASSILSGLRGYTF; CDR3nt: TGTGCCAGTAGTATCCTAAGCGGACTGCGGGGCTACACCTTC; v_gene: TRBV19; abundance: few; j_gene: TRBJ1-2; d_gene: .
CDR3aa: CASSSGQGENIQYF; CDR3nt: TGTGCCAGCAGCTCTGGACAGGGGGAGAACATTCAGTACTTC; v_gene: TRBV5-5; abundance: many; j_gene: TRBJ2-4; d_gene: TRBD1
CDR3aa: CASSSPLRQETQYF; CDR3nt: TGTGCCAGCAGTTCCCCCCTCAGGCAGGAGACCCAGTACTTC; v_gene: TRBV27; abundance: few; j_gene: TRBJ2-5; d_gene: .
CDR3aa: CASSLRTGRAETQYF; CDR3nt: TGTGCCAGCAGCCTTCGGACAGGGAGGGCAGAGACCCAGTACTTC; v_gene: TRBV7-2; abundance: few; j_gene: TRBJ2-5; d_gene: .
CDR3aa: CASSFGTGEDEQFF; CDR3nt: TGCGCCAGCAGCTTCGGGACAGGGGAGGATGAGCAGTTCTTC; v_gene: TRBV5-1; abundance: few; j_gene: TRBJ2-1; d_gene: TRBD1
CDR3aa: CASSLRYTGELFF; CDR3nt: TGTGCCAGCAGCTTACGTTACACCGGGGAGCTGTTTTTT; v_gene: TRBV7-3; abundance: many; j_gene: TRBJ2-2; d_gene: .
CDR3aa: CASSLEGREQFF; CDR3nt: TGCGCCAGCAGCTTGGAAGGGAGGGAGCAGTTCTTC; v_gene: TRBV5-1; abundance: .; j_gene: TRBJ2-1; d_gene: .
CDR3aa: CATSGVSANINEQFF; CDR3nt: TGTGCCACCAGTGGCGTTAGCGCCAATATAAATGAGCAGTTCTTC; v_gene: TRBV24-1; abundance: many; j_gene: TRBJ2-1; d_gene: .
CDR3aa: CASSSMPSEGETQYF; CDR3nt: TGCGCCAGCAGCTCGATGCCCTCGGAGGGAGAGACCCAGTACTTC; v_gene: TRBV5-1; abundance: few; j_gene: TRBJ2-5; d_gene: .
CDR3aa: CASSLGPGGQYF; CDR3nt: TGTGCCAGCAGTTTAGGACCCGGGGGGCAGTATTTT; v_gene: TRBV12-3/TRBV12-4; abundance: many; j_gene: TRBJ2-3; d_gene: .
CDR3aa: CRPSSTDTQYF; CDR3nt: TGCAGGCCCAGTAGCACAGATACGCAGTATTTT; v_gene: TRBV20-1; abundance: many; j_gene: TRBJ2-3; d_gene: .
CDR3aa: CASSLSGQPGETQYF; CDR3nt: TGTGCCAGCAGCTTGTCTGGGCAGCCGGGGGAGACCCAGTACTTC; v_gene: TRBV5-4; abundance: .; j_gene: TRBJ2-5; d_gene: .
CDR3aa: CASSHGRSNEKLFF; CDR3nt: TGCGCCAGCAGCCACGGGCGGTCTAATGAAAAACTGTTTTTT; v_gene: TRBV4-1; abundance: few; j_gene: TRBJ1-4; d_gene: .
CDR3aa: CATSRAARRVYEQYF; CDR3nt: TGTGCCACCTCAAGAGCAGCACGGCGAGTCTACGAGCAGTACTTC; v_gene: TRBV19; abundance: few; j_gene: TRBJ2-7; d_gene: .
CDR3aa: CASSKGKRGGDTQYF; CDR3nt: TGTGCCAGCAGCAAAGGGAAGCGGGGGGGGGATACGCAGTATTTT; v_gene: TRBV21-1; abundance: few; j_gene: TRBJ2-3; d_gene: .
CDR3aa: CASSPGQGATEAFF; CDR3nt: TGTGCCAGCTCACCGGGACAGGGGGCCACTGAAGCTTTCTTT; v_gene: TRBV18; abundance: many; j_gene: TRBJ1-1; d_gene: TRBD1
CDR3aa: CASRELTGIESFF; CDR3nt: TGTGCCAGCAGGGAATTGACAGGGATCGAGTCTTTCTTT; v_gene: TRBV12-3/TRBV12-4; abundance: .; j_gene: TRBJ1-1; d_gene: TRBD1
CDR3aa: CASSPDSGDYGYTF; CDR3nt: TGCGCCAGCAGCCCCGACTCAGGGGACTATGGCTACACCTTC; v_gene: TRBV5-1; abundance: .; j_gene: TRBJ1-2; d_gene: .
CDR3aa: CASSTTTSGGDDTQYF; CDR3nt: TGCGCCAGCAGTACTACGACTAGCGGGGGAGACGATACGCAGTATTTT; v_gene: TRBV10-1; abundance: .; j_gene: TRBJ2-3; d_gene: TRBD2
CDR3aa: CATSRAPPETQYF; CDR3nt: TGTGCCACCAGCAGGGCTCCCCCAGAGACCCAGTACTTC; v_gene: TRBV15; abundance: .; j_gene: TRBJ2-5; d_gene: .
CDR3aa: CASSNSGGAANEQFF; CDR3nt: TGTGCCAGTAGTAACAGCGGGGGGGCCGCCAATGAGCAGTTCTTC; v_gene: TRBV19; abundance: .; j_gene: TRBJ2-1; d_gene: TRBD2